Given below is one T cell receptor beta chain in context. Its specificity is not known. This entry comes from a study of T cells in Graves' hyperthyroidism and ophthalmopathy. Study-wide results and limits: Within blood appeared most thyroid clonotypes that had expanded above 0.001. Ophthalmopathy prediction by the model preceded onset by a median approximately 6.1 months.

In making diagnoses, clinical symptoms, serum thyroxine and TRAb, thyroid ultrasound and orbital computed tomography were all used. The TCR beta CDR3 regions underwent amplification using RNA transcripts as the source. The TCR CDR3 was amplified in a first-round RT-PCR using the HTBI primer set. TCRdb re-derived calls from the multiplex PCR reads in MiXCR, one entry per CDR3 protein. The table lists around 620,000 distinct CDR3 sequences, roughly 50% of them singletons, with roughly 20% in the top ten. Germline V gives CDR1 MGHDK, CDR2 SYGVNS. V was trimmed by 4 bases and J by 4 bases, leaving 16 bases between them. The CDR3 has 16 amino acids.

The sequenced sample consisted of peripheral blood or thyroid tissue (not recorded which). This chain joins TRBV25-1 and TRBJ2-2, with D possibly being TRBD1 (5 bases). This TCR came from an adult woman with Graves' disease, either hyperthyroidism or ophthalmopathy (not recorded which). CDR3 nucleotide sequence: TGTGCCAGCAGTGCTTGGGGAACAGACAGCACCGGGGAGCTGTTTTTT. Its protein is CASSAWGTDSTGELFF.